This T cell receptor beta chain was identified in a study of CD8+CD57+ T cells in acquired aplastic anemia. With regard to this clonotype: Its antigen is undetermined.

All sequencing subjects had displayed CD8+CD57+ cell expansion on flow cytometry. Genomic DNA was employed as the template in profiling TCR beta VDJ and CDR3. TCRdb recomputed calls from the reads with MiXCR, one row per CDR3 protein. This sample has about 160,000 distinct CDR3 sequences, with 48% found just once. V lost 4 bases, J lost 5 bases, and 15 bases lay in between. The germline V gene has CDR1 ENHRY and CDR2 SYGVKD. This CDR3 region has 15 residues. Whole-study results and caveats: Both patients and controls carried the same twenty-nine CD8+ CDR3 sequences.

The gene calls are TRBV10-3 and TRBJ2-1; maybe TRBD2 (6 bases). The clonotype comes from a human donor with aplastic anemia. Sequencing was done on a sample of sorted CD4+, CD8+, or CD8+CD57+ T cells (not recorded which) from PBMCs. CDR3 in DNA: TGTGCCATCAGTGCACTTCTGACGGGGGACAATGAGCAGTTCTTC. Translated, it gives CAISALLTGDNEQFF.